This TCR beta chain was captured in a study of low-dose radiotherapy and immunotherapy resistance in tumors. The CDR3 contains 14 residues. Germline V gene sequence: CDR1 SNHLY, CDR2 FYNNEI. V was cut by 4 bases and J by 6 bases, with 13 bases left in between. This clonotype was detected many times. Priming of first-strand cDNA relied on TRAV- and TRBV-specific primers (covering alpha and beta chains). The authors amplified TCRs for about 20 PCR cycles with a constant-region primer and a V-primer adapter. MiXCR was run by TCRdb on the reads, yielding one entry per CDR3 protein. The sample holds tens of thousands of distinct CDR3 sequences, 30% to 40% seen once. The sample's time point: before trial treatment.

The sequence derives from a female donor with ovarian cancer. The chain has TRBV2 and TRBJ1-5; D is possibly TRBD1 (6 bases). Sequencing used PBMCs, obtained before treatment. The chain's CDR3 is CASSGGHGIQPQHF. CDR3 coding DNA: TGTGCCAGCAGTGGGGGACATGGTATTCAGCCCCAGCATTTT.